This paragraph covers one T cell receptor beta chain sequence. Its antigen is unknown. TCRdb's table, derived via immunoSEQ multiplex PCR, lists solely in-frame clones and lacks some. Of 200,000 or so clones detected, 87% appear once; the ten largest clones hold 2.5% to 3%. The sample comes from a study of T cell responses to AZD1222 COVID-19 vaccine. Broader study findings: No day 14 peak samples; only post-peak repertoires were characterized. The study found vaccine-associated CD4 TCRs spanning spike, dominant at 160-218 and 743-854. Clonal diversity was possibly underestimated; the donors were predominantly white British and more often female. Two AZD1222 doses significantly raised spike-specific TCR breadth and depth over controls.

CDR1 SEHNR and CDR2 FQNEAQ come from the germline V gene (reference sequence). V was shortened by 3 bases and J by 2 bases, with 10 bases between the two germline ends. This CDR3 has 15 amino acids. The sample was peripheral blood, taken on day 0 of MenACWY control vaccination. The receptor was derived from an adult in good health. The rearrangement links TRBV7-9 to TRBJ2-2, with a possible D match to TRBD1 (5 bases). In DNA form, the CDR3 reads TGTGCCAGCAGCTTTCGGCAGGGCAACACCGGGGAGCTGTTTTTT. Protein: CASSFRQGNTGELFF.